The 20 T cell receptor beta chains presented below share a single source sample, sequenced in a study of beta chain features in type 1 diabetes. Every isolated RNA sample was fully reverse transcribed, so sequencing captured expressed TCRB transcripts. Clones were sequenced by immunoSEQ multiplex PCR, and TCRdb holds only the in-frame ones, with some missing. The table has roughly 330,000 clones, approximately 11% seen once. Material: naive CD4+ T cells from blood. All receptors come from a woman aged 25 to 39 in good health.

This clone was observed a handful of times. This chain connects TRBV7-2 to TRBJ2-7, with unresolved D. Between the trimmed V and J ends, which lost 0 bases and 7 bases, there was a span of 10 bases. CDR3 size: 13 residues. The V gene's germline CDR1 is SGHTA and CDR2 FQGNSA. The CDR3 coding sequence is TGTGCCAGCAGCTTAGCGATGCGGAATGAGCAGTACTTC. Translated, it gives CASSLAMRNEQYF.

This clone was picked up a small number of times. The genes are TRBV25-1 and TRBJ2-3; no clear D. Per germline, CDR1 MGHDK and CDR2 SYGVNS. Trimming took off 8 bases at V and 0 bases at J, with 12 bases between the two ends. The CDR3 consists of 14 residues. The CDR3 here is CASLRSDSTDTQYF. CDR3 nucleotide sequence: TGTGCCAGCCTTCGGAGCGATAGCACAGATACGCAGTATTTT.

CDR3 bases: TGTGCCAGCAGCCAAGATTCCCCTTCACGGGGGAACATTCAGTACTTC. Translated, it gives CASSQDSPSRGNIQYF. The chain uses TRBV4-2 and TRBJ2-4; D might be TRBD2 (6 bases). The CDR3 is 16 amino acids. V shed 0 bases and J shed 7 bases, with 16 bases lying between them. Germline V CDR1 and CDR2: LGHNA, YNFKEQ.

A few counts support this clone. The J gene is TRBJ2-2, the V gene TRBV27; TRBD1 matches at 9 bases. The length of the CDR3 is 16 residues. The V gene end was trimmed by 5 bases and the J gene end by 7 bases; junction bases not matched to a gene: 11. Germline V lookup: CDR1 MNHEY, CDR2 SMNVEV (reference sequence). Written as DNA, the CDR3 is TGTGCCAGCAGTACCACAGGGGGCGGGCTGATCGGGGAGCTGTTTTTT. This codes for CASSTTGGGLIGELFF.

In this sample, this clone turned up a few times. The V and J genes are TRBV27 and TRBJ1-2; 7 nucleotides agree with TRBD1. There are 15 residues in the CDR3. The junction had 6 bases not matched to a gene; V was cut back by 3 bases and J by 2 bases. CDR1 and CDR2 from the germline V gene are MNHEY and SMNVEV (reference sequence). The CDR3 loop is CASSFDRDENYGYTF. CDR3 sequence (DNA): TGTGCCAGCAGTTTCGACAGGGATGAAAACTATGGCTACACCTTC.

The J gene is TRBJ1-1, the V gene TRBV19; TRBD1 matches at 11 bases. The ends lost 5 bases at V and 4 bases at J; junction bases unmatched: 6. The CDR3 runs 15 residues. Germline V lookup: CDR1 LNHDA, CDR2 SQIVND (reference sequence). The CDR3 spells CASSHPGQGVTEAFF. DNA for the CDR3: TGTGCCAGTAGTCACCCGGGACAGGGGGTCACTGAAGCTTTCTTT.

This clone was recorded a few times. CDR3 nucleotide sequence: TGTGCCAGCAGTCCCAGGGACAGGTCTGCCCACGAGCAGTACTTC. It yields the protein CASSPRDRSAHEQYF. This chain joins TRBV7-8 and TRBJ2-7; 8 bases fit TRBD1. The V gene end was trimmed by 6 bases and the J gene end by 5 bases; junction bases not matched to a gene: 12. This CDR3 region has 15 residues. CDR1 is SGHVS, CDR2 FQNEAQ, per germline.

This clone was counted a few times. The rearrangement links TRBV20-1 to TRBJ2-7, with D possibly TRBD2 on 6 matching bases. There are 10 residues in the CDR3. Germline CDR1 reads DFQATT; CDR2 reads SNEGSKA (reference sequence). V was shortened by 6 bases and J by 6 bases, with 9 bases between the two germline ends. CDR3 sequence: CSAGGSEQYF. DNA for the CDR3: TGCAGTGCCGGAGGGTCCGAGCAGTACTTC.

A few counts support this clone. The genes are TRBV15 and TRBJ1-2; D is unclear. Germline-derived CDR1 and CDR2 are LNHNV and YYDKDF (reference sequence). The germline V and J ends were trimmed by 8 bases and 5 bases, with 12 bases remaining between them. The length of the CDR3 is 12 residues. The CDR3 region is CATSEGGYGYTF. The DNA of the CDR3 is TGTGCCACCTCCGAGGGCGGGTATGGCTACACCTTC. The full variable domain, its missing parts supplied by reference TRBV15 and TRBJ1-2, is DAMVIQNPRYQVTQFGKPVTLSCSQTLNHNVMYWYQQKSSQAPKLLFHYYDKDFNNEADTPDNFQSRRPNTSFCFLDIRSPGLGDTAMYLCATSEGGYGYTFGSGTRLTVV.

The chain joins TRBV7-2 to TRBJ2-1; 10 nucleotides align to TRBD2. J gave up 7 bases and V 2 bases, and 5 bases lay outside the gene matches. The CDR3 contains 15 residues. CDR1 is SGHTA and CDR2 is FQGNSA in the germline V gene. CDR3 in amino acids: CASSLLAGVSNEQFF. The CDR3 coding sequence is TGTGCCAGCAGCTTACTAGCGGGAGTGTCAAATGAGCAGTTCTTC.

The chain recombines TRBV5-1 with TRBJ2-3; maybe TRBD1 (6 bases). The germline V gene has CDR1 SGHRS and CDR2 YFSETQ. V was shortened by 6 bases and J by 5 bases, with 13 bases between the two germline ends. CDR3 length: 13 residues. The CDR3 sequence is CASTRDKIDTQYF. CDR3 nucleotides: TGCGCCAGCACCCGGGACAAGATAGATACGCAGTATTTT.

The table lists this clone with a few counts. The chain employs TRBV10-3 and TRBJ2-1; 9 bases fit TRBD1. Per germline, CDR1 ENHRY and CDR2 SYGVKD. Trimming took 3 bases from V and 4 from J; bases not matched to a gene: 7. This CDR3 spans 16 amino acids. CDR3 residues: CAISDKPGQGYNEQFF. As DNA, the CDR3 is TGTGCCATCAGTGACAAACCGGGACAGGGTTACAATGAGCAGTTCTTC.

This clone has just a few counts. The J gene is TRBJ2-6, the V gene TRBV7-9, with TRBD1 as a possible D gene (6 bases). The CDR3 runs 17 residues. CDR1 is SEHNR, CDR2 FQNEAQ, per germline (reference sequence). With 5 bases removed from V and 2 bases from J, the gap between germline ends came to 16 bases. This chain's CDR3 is CASSPTGHKPGANVLTF. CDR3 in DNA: TGTGCCAGCAGCCCTACAGGGCACAAGCCTGGGGCCAACGTCCTGACTTTC. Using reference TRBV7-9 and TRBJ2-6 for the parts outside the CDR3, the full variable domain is DTGVSQNPRHKITKRGQNVTFRCDPISEHNRLYWYRQTLGQGPEFLTYFQNEAQLEKSRLLSDRFSAERPKGSFSTLEIQRTEQGDSAMYLCASSPTGHKPGANVLTFGAGSRLTVL.

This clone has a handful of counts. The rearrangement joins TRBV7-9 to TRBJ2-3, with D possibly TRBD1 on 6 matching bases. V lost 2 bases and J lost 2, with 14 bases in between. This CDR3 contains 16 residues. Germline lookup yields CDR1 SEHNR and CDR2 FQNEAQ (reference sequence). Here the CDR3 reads CASSLPFWTATDTQYF. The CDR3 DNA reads TGTGCCAGCAGCTTACCCTTTTGGACAGCCACAGATACGCAGTATTTT.

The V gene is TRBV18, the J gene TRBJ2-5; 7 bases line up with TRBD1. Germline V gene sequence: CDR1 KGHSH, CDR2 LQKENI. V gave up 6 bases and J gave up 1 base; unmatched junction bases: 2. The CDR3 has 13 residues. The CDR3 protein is CASSGQSQETQYF. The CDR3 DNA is TGTGCCAGCTCGGGACAGTCCCAAGAGACCCAGTACTTC.

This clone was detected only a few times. CDR3 sequence: CATSRALAGVGETQYF. CDR3 sequence (DNA): TGTGCCACCAGCAGAGCTCTAGCGGGAGTTGGAGAGACCCAGTACTTC. V gene TRBV15 combines with J gene TRBJ2-5; 10 bases fit TRBD2. J gave up 4 bases and V 1 base, and 6 bases lay outside the gene matches. Per germline, CDR1 LNHNV and CDR2 YYDKDF (reference sequence). CDR3 size: 16 residues.

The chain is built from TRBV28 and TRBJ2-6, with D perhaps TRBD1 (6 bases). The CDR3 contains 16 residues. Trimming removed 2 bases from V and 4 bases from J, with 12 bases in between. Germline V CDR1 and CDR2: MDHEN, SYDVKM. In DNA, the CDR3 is TGTGCCAGCAGTTTACAGGGGATGGGGGGGGCCAACGTCCTGACTTTC. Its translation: CASSLQGMGGANVLTF.

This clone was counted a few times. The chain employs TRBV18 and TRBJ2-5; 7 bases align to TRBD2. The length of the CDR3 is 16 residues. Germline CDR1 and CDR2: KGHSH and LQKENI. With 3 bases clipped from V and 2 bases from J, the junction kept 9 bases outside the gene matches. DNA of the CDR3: TGTGCCAGCTCACCGGCGGCGGGAGTGCGACAAGAGACCCAGTACTTC. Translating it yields CASSPAAGVRQETQYF.

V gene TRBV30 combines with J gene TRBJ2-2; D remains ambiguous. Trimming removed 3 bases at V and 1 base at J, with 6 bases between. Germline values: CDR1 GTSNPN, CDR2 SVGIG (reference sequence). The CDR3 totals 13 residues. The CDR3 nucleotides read TGTGCCTGGAGCCACAGGAACACCGGGGAGCTGTTTTTT. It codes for CAWSHRNTGELFF.

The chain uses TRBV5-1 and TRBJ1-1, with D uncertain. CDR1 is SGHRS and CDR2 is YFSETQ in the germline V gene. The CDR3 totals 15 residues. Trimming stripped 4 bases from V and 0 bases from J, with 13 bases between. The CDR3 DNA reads TGCGCCAGCAGCCCGGGAGACCTTATGAACACTGAAGCTTTCTTT. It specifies CASSPGDLMNTEAFF.